This TCR beta chain comes out of a study of OX40 agonist ivuxolimab in advanced cancers. Overall study findings and caveats: Among T cells, CD8+ cells averaged more expanded clones than CD4+ cells.

The germline V gene has CDR1 SSHAT and CDR2 FNYEAQ (reference sequence). This CDR3 has 13 residues. Regarding this clone: Antigen: not known. One junction end disagrees with the germline gene, perhaps due to a read error.

Sequenced by immunoSEQ multiplex PCR; TCRdb stores in-frame clones only, minus some. Of approximately 77,000 clones in the sample, roughly 90% are singletons; the top ten hold 0.53%. The receptor comes from an adult with an advanced solid tumor such as melanoma, head and neck, liver or kidney cancer. The sample was CD4+ or CD8+ T cells sorted from blood, taken in a trial of the OX40 agonist ivuxolimab. The J gene is TRBJ2-7, the V gene TRBV7-7; D assignment may be TRBD1 or TRBD2 (5 bases each). The DNA for the CDR3 is TGTGCTAGCAGCTTAGACACTTGGGGGGAGCAGTACTTC. Its protein product is CASSLDTWGEQYF.